A single sample is the source of the 26 T cell receptor beta chains below, sequenced in a study of T cell responses to AZD1222 COVID-19 vaccine. Some clones are missing from TCRdb's copy, which holds only in-frame ones; the method was immunoSEQ multiplex PCR. The table includes about 77,000 clones, roughly 90% detected once. Source: peripheral blood, taken 28 days after the second AZD1222 dose. These receptor sequences come from an adult who received the AZD1222 COVID-19 vaccine.

The rearrangement links TRBV27 to TRBJ2-1, with TRBD2 matching over 8 bases. V gave up 6 bases and J gave up 0 bases; unmatched junction bases: 16. This CDR3 is built from 19 residues. The germline V gene has CDR1 MNHEY and CDR2 SMNVEV (reference sequence). The CDR3 loop reads CASSQPRGTSPFSYNEQFF. The CDR3 DNA reads as TGTGCCAGCAGCCAACCCCGGGGGACTAGTCCTTTCTCCTACAATGAGCAGTTCTTC.

This clone was observed once. V is TRBV6-2 or TRBV6-3 and J is TRBJ1-5; D gene ambiguous. The germline V and J ends were trimmed by 5 bases and 9 bases, with 8 bases remaining between them. The germline V gene has CDR1 MNHEY and CDR2 SVGEGT. CDR3 size: 11 residues. Written as DNA, the CDR3 is TGTGCCAGCAGTGATGGACGGCCCCAGCATTTT. This gives the protein CASSDGRPQHF.

The rearrangement links TRBV19 to TRBJ1-1; TRBD1 is a possible D gene (5 bases). Germline V CDR1 and CDR2: LNHDA, SQIVND (reference sequence). CDR3 length: 13 amino acids. V lost 4 bases to trimming and J lost 4 bases, with 10 bases between them. The CDR3 here is CASSSWGGTEAFF. DNA for the CDR3: TGTGCCAGTAGTAGTTGGGGGGGCACTGAAGCTTTCTTT.

There are a few counts of this clone. V and J are TRBV27 and TRBJ2-7, with 7 positions matching TRBD1. CDR1 MNHEY and CDR2 SMNVEV come from the germline V gene (reference sequence). There are 14 residues in the CDR3. The V and J ends lost 6 bases and 2 bases, in that order; junction bases with no gene match: 7. As DNA, the CDR3 is TGTGCCAGCAGATTGACAGGGCCGACCTACGAGCAGTACTTC. Amino acids: CASRLTGPTYEQYF.

This chain links TRBV5-6 with TRBJ2-7; 14 bases fit TRBD2. Germline V CDR1 and CDR2: SGHDT, YYEEEE. The CDR3 loop spans 18 amino acids. The ends lost 4 bases at V and 7 bases at J; junction bases unmatched: 16. The CDR3 protein is CASSGTGTSGSVGGEQYF. The CDR3 DNA reads TGTGCCAGCAGCGGGACCGGGACTAGCGGGAGCGTAGGCGGGGAGCAGTACTTC.

The gene calls are TRBV18 and TRBJ1-2, with D hard to call. The V end lost 0 bases, the J end lost 0 bases, and 11 bases lay between the germline ends. The CDR3 consists of 16 residues. Germline V CDR1 and CDR2: KGHSH, LQKENI. DNA of the CDR3: TGTGCCAGCTCACCACCAGGACCCAGAGCTAACTATGGCTACACCTTC. Translation gives CASSPPGPRANYGYTF. The full variable domain, in which reference TRBV18 and TRBJ1-2 provide the parts outside the CDR3, is NAGVMQNPRHLVRRRGQEARLRCSPMKGHSHVYWYRQLPEEGLKFMVYLQKENIIDESGMPKERFSAEFPKEGPSILRIQQVVRGDSAAYFCASSPPGPRANYGYTFGSGTRLTVV.

This sequence joins TRBV30 and TRBJ1-1, with D tentatively TRBD1 (6 bases). The length of the CDR3 is 13 residues. Germline loops: CDR1 GTSNPN, CDR2 SVGIG (reference sequence). The CDR3 nucleotides read TGTGCGCTGAACGGGGGCGGAGGGGCTGAAGCTTTCTTT. Protein: CALNGGGGAEAFF.

This clone was detected only once. This chain connects TRBV6-1 to TRBJ1-6; D ambiguous. The CDR3 totals 16 residues. With 0 bases removed from V and 5 bases from J, the gap between germline ends came to 11 bases. Germline CDR1 reads MNHNS; CDR2 reads SASEGT. CDR3 sequence (DNA): TGTGCCAGCAGTGAAGCTTTAGGGATAAATAATTCACCCCTCCACTTT. Amino acids: CASSEALGINNSPLHF.

CDR3 sequence: CASSKTGRPDTEAFF. For the CDR3, the DNA is TGTGCCAGCAGCAAAACAGGGCGACCCGACACTGAAGCTTTCTTT. The chain employs TRBV6-5 and TRBJ1-1, with TRBD1 as a possible D gene (6 bases). V lost 6 bases, J lost 3 bases, and 17 bases lay in between. The CDR3 extends over 15 amino acids. CDR1 and CDR2 from the germline V gene are MNHEY and SVGAGI.

This chain joins TRBV6-5 and TRBJ1-2; TRBD1 matches at 7 bases. The V gene end was trimmed by 7 bases and the J gene end by 8 bases; junction bases not matched to a gene: 16. Germline CDR1 MNHEY, CDR2 SVGAGI. The CDR3 is 15 amino acids. The CDR3 spells CASTPTGMFRWGYTF. CDR3 DNA: TGTGCCAGCACCCCGACAGGGATGTTCCGCTGGGGCTACACCTTC.

Concerning this clone: Other DNA sequences within the sample encode an identical CDR3. V gene TRBV24-1 combines with J gene TRBJ2-3; D possibly corresponds to TRBD2 (5 bases). The V gene's germline CDR1 is KGHDR and CDR2 SFDVKD. Trimming took 5 bases from V and 0 from J, leaving 8 bases between them. The CDR3 covers 14 residues. The CDR3 region has the DNA TGTGCCACCAGTGGTCGGGGTAGCACAGATACGCAGTATTTT. Protein sequence: CATSGRGSTDTQYF.

This clone was picked up one time. The chain carries TRBV30 and TRBJ2-7; a weak D match, TRBD1 (6 bases). The V gene lost 6 bases and the J gene lost 3 bases, with 15 bases spanning the gap. The CDR3 loop spans 13 amino acids. The germline V gene has CDR1 GTSNPN and CDR2 SVGIG (reference sequence). This chain's CDR3 is CACSLGALYEQYF. DNA for the CDR3: TGTGCCTGCTCCCTGGGGGCCCTCTACGAGCAGTACTTC. Full variable domain (rest looked up from reference TRBV30 and TRBJ2-7): SQTIHQWPATLVQPVGSPLSLECTVEGTSNPNLYWYRQAAGRGLQLLFYSVGIGQISSEVPQNLSASRPQDRQFILSSKKLLLSDSGFYLCACSLGALYEQYFGPGTRLTVT.

V gene TRBV15 combines with J gene TRBJ2-5; perhaps TRBD1 as D (5 bases). The CDR3 spans 15 residues. The germline CDR1 and CDR2 sequences are LNHNV and YYDKDF (reference sequence). V lost 0 bases and J lost 4, with 12 bases in between. The CDR3 reads CATSRDPWGPETQYF. The CDR3, as DNA: TGTGCCACCAGCAGAGATCCTTGGGGCCCAGAGACCCAGTACTTC.

V is TRBV4-1 and J is TRBJ2-2, with D perhaps matching TRBD1 (6 bases). The CDR3 sequence is 15 residues long. Germline loops: CDR1 MGHRA, CDR2 YSYEKL. V lost 1 base and J 4 bases, leaving 10 bases between the germline ends. The CDR3 DNA follows: TGCGCCAGCAGCCAAGGGCAGGGGATCACCGGGGAGCTGTTTTTT. Amino acid sequence: CASSQGQGITGELFF.

The rearrangement uses TRBV2 and TRBJ1-1; D is unclear. CDR1 and CDR2 (germline): SNHLY, FYNNEI. The CDR3 has 15 residues. V lost 5 bases to trimming and J lost 1 base, with 14 bases between them. The CDR3 nucleotides are TGTGCCAGCAGTCCGACGGATCTTAAGAACACTGAAGCTTTCTTT. Protein: CASSPTDLKNTEAFF.

A remark on this clone: It is unclear where the CDR3 begins or ends on the DNA, so no DNA is shown, and the CDR3 is as TCRdb lists it. The chain employs TRBV5-5 and TRBJ2-7; the D segment call TRBD1 is taken from the table without a DNA check. Both ends counted, the CDR3 spans 14 residues. CDR1 and CDR2 from the germline V gene are SGHKS and YYEKEE (reference sequence). CDR3 loop: CASSSSSQGYEQYF.

The chain joins TRBV20-1 to TRBJ2-7, with 10 positions matching TRBD1. The germline gives CDR1 DFQATT, CDR2 SNEGSKA (reference sequence). This CDR3 has 15 amino acids. The ends lost 3 bases at V and 4 bases at J; junction bases unmatched: 9. The CDR3 DNA reads TGCAGTGCTAGTGTCCCGGGACAGGGGAAGTACGAGCAGTACTTC. It codes for CSASVPGQGKYEQYF.

The J gene is TRBJ2-7, the V gene TRBV5-6, with D perhaps matching TRBD1 (7 bases). V was trimmed by 0 bases and J by 4 bases, leaving 20 bases between them. The CDR3 is 17 residues long. Germline loops: CDR1 SGHDT, CDR2 YYEEEE. CDR3 region: CASSLAFLETGRYEQYF. Written as DNA, the CDR3 is TGTGCCAGCAGCTTGGCCTTTCTGGAGACAGGGAGGTACGAGCAGTACTTC.

The rearrangement links TRBV9 to TRBJ2-1; 12 bases are a match to TRBD2. In germline, CDR1 is SGDLS, CDR2 YYNGEE. Unmatched junction bases numbered 9, after V lost 3 bases and J lost 5 bases. The CDR3 runs to 17 residues. The CDR3 bases are TGTGCCAGCAGCGCCGGGACTAGCGGGCGGACAAACAATGAGCAGTTCTTC. Translating it yields CASSAGTSGRTNNEQFF.

The chain combines TRBV7-9 with TRBJ1-6; TRBD1 is a possible D gene (6 bases). The CDR3 is made up of 15 amino acids. V was pared by 5 bases and J by 6 bases, with 14 bases between. The germline V gene encodes CDR1 SEHNR and CDR2 FQNEAQ (reference sequence). CDR3 DNA: TGTGCCAGCAGCCAAGACAGGACCATTAATTCACCCCTCCACTTT. This sequence encodes CASSQDRTINSPLHF.

This clone has more than one count but fewer than ten. An end of the junction differs from the germline gene, which may be a read error. The chain uses TRBV28 and TRBJ2-7; D may be TRBD1 (6 bases). The CDR3 has 14 amino acids. Per the germline V gene, CDR1 is MDHEN and CDR2 is SYDVKM. CDR3 sequence: CAAPKGHQGYEQYF. The CDR3 DNA is TGCGCGGCCCCCAAGGGACACCAAGGCTACGAGCAGTACTTC.

This chain joins TRBV27 and TRBJ2-2; 13 nucleotides line up with TRBD2. Germline V CDR1 and CDR2: MNHEY, SMNVEV (reference sequence). There are 15 residues in the CDR3. The V segment lost 8 bases and the J segment 4 bases; nucleotides outside the gene matches: 4. CDR3 loop: CASGLAGVSTGELFF. In DNA form, the CDR3 reads TGTGCCAGCGGACTAGCGGGAGTAAGCACCGGGGAGCTGTTTTTT.

The chain carries TRBV5-6 and TRBJ2-2; D gene unclear. This CDR3 spans 14 amino acids. Trimming took 2 bases from V and 0 from J, leaving 5 bases between them. Germline loops: CDR1 SGHDT, CDR2 YYEEEE. CDR3 coding DNA: TGTGCCAGCAGCTTTAACGCGAACACCGGGGAGCTGTTTTTT. It yields the protein CASSFNANTGELFF. The complete variable domain, with remaining parts taken from reference TRBV5-6 and TRBJ2-2, reads DAGVTQSPTHLIKTRGQQVTLRCSPKSGHDTVSWYQQALGQGPQFIFQYYEEEERQRGNFPDRFSGHQFPNYSSELNVNALLLGDSALYLCASSFNANTGELFFGEGSRLTVL.

The chain links TRBV3-1 (or the pseudogene TRBV3-2) to TRBJ2-7, with D perhaps TRBD1 or TRBD2 (5 bases each). CDR3 length: 14 residues. Trimming took 1 base from V and 3 from J, leaving 10 bases between them. In germline, CDR1 is LGHDT, CDR2 YNNKEL (reference sequence). The CDR3 DNA reads TGTGCCAGCAGCCAAGTACTAGGGGACTACGAGCAGTACTTC. It codes for CASSQVLGDYEQYF.

The chain joins TRBV29-1 to TRBJ2-6; D is uncertain. V gave up 6 bases and J gave up 0 bases, with 3 bases separating them. The germline V gene encodes CDR1 SQVTM and CDR2 ANQGSEA. The CDR3 is 12 residues long. Here the CDR3 DNA reads TGCAGCGTGGACTCTGGGGCCAACGTCCTGACTTTC. This codes for CSVDSGANVLTF. Filled out from reference TRBV29-1 and TRBJ2-6, the complete variable domain reads SAVISQKPSRDICQRGTSLTIQCQVDSQVTMMFWYRQQPGQSLTLIATANQGSEATYESGFVIDKFPISRPNLTFSTLTVSNMSPEDSSIYLCSVDSGANVLTFGAGSRLTVL.

DNA of the CDR3: TGCGCCAGCAGCCCAACAGGGGGCATCTACGAGCAGTACTTC. Translation: CASSPTGGIYEQYF. The V call is TRBV5-1, the J call TRBJ2-7, with 9 bases aligning to TRBD1. CDR1 and CDR2 (germline): SGHRS, YFSETQ. With V trimmed by 4 bases and J by 3 bases, 5 bases remained unmatched. This CDR3 is 14 amino acids long.